This is a list of T cell receptor beta chains from one sample in a study of sequential checkpoint blockade in melanoma. Only in-frame clones appear in the TCRdb table, and some are missing; sequencing was by immunoSEQ multiplex PCR. The sample holds about 27,000 clones, about 80% seen once. The input for sequencing was CD8+ T cells sorted from blood (inferred from file names), taken from a patient given nivolumab and ipilimumab in sequence. These receptors originate from a human donor with melanoma. CDR3s include the opening cysteine and the closing phenylalanine or tryptophan. D genes are given only for firm matches. Size is stated for part of the rows, as once, few or many counts, or as a class when the clone is expanded.

D: -; J: TRBJ1-2; size: -; V: TRBV6-5; DNA: TGTGCCAGCAGTCCCCTCCGGGGGGGCTATGGCTACACCTTC; CDR3: CASSPLRGGYGYTF
D: TRBD1; J: TRBJ1-5; size: -; V: TRBV9; DNA: TGTGCCAGCAGCGCGACAGGGCATGTTCAGCCCCAGCATTTT; CDR3: CASSATGHVQPQHF
D: TRBD1; J: TRBJ2-7; size: -; V: TRBV11-2; DNA: TGTGCCAGCAGCCCTGGACAGGGAGGCTACGAGCAGTACTTC; CDR3: CASSPGQGGYEQYF
D: -; J: TRBJ2-7; size: -; V: TRBV5-6; DNA: TGTGCCAGCAGCTCCTTACAGGGATCCTACGAGCAGTACTTC; CDR3: CASSSLQGSYEQYF
D: -; J: TRBJ1-3; size: -; V: TRBV28; DNA: TGTGCCAGCAGTCCGGGGACACACGCTGGAAACACCATATATTTT; CDR3: CASSPGTHAGNTIYF
D: -; J: TRBJ1-4; size: once; V: TRBV9; DNA: TGTGCCAGCAGCGTAGCCTCGGGGGGCGGTGAAAAACTGTTTTTT; CDR3: CASSVASGGGEKLFF
D: -; J: TRBJ2-7; size: few; V: TRBV27; DNA: TGTGCCAGCAGTTCGGACAGTACCACCTACGAGCAGTACTTC; CDR3: CASSSDSTTYEQYF
D: TRBD1; J: TRBJ2-7; size: once; V: TRBV10-3; DNA: TGTGCCATCAGGGAGGGACAGGGCTCCTACGAGCAGTACTTC; CDR3: CAIREGQGSYEQYF
D: -; J: TRBJ2-5; size: -; V: TRBV9; DNA: TGTGCCAGCAGCCCAAACGACTTAAAGACCCAGTACTTC; CDR3: CASSPNDLKTQYF
D: TRBD2; J: TRBJ2-2; size: -; V: TRBV7-2; DNA: TGTGCCAGCAGCCCCTTAGAACCAGCGGGGGACTACACCGGGGAGCTGTTTTTT; CDR3: CASSPLEPAGDYTGELFF
D: -; J: TRBJ2-7; size: -; V: TRBV7-9; DNA: TGTGCCAGCAGCTTAACATCCTACGAGCAGTACTTC; CDR3: CASSLTSYEQYF
D: -; J: TRBJ1-5; size: -; V: TRBV5-1; DNA: TGCGCCAGCAGCTTGGGGGGGGGCAATCAGCCCCAGCATTTT; CDR3: CASSLGGGNQPQHF
D: TRBD1; J: TRBJ2-1; size: -; V: TRBV19; DNA: TGTGCCAGTAGTGTCGACAGGGGATTGAACAATGAGCAGTTCTTC; CDR3: CASSVDRGLNNEQFF
D: -; J: TRBJ2-7; size: -; V: TRBV2; DNA: TGTGCCAGCAGGGCCTCCTACGAGCAGTACTTC; CDR3: CASRASYEQYF
D: -; J: TRBJ2-1; size: -; V: TRBV5-1; DNA: TGCGCCAGCGGCTACCACGGCAATGAGCAGTTCTTC; CDR3: CASGYHGNEQFF
D: TRBD2; J: TRBJ2-1; size: few; V: TRBV27; DNA: TGTGCCAGCAGTTTTAGCGGGCGCCACAATGAGCAGTTCTTC; CDR3: CASSFSGRHNEQFF
D: TRBD1; J: TRBJ2-7; size: -; V: TRBV7-3; DNA: TGTGCCAGCAGCTTTTACTCCGGGACAGGTTACGAGCAGTACTTC; CDR3: CASSFYSGTGYEQYF
D: -; J: TRBJ1-6; size: -; V: TRBV7-6; DNA: TGTGCCAGCAGCGGCGGGGCAGGGTTAAATTCACCCCTCCACTTT; CDR3: CASSGGAGLNSPLHF
D: -; J: TRBJ2-7; size: few; V: TRBV7-3; DNA: TGTGCCAGCAGCTTAGTCGCGGACTTCCCCTACGAGCAGTACTTC; CDR3: CASSLVADFPYEQYF
D: TRBD1; J: TRBJ2-7; size: -; V: TRBV27; DNA: TGTGCCAGCAGTTCCGGACAGGGCACCTACGAGCAGTACTTC; CDR3: CASSSGQGTYEQYF
D: -; J: TRBJ2-2; size: -; V: TRBV7-3; DNA: TGTGCCAGCAGCTTAATCCCAGGGAACACCGGGGAGCTGTTTTTT; CDR3: CASSLIPGNTGELFF
D: -; J: TRBJ1-3; size: few; V: TRBV6-6; DNA: TGTGCCAGCAGTGAGGGACTGCCATCTGGAAACACCATATATTTT; CDR3: CASSEGLPSGNTIYF
D: TRBD1; J: TRBJ2-5; size: once; V: TRBV6-5; DNA: TGTGCCAGCAGTTACCCTGGGCAGGGGGCTGAGACCCAGTACTTC; CDR3: CASSYPGQGAETQYF
D: -; J: TRBJ2-7; size: -; V: TRBV2; DNA: TGTGCCGGAAGGGACAACTCCTACGAGCAGTACTTC; CDR3: CAGRDNSYEQYF
D: TRBD2; J: TRBJ2-5; size: -; V: TRBV5-4; DNA: TGTGCCAGCAGCTCCCATGGGGCTAGCGGGGGTGGGACCCAGTACTTC; CDR3: CASSSHGASGGGTQYF
D: TRBD1; J: TRBJ2-2; size: -; V: TRBV12-5; DNA: TGTGCTAGTGGTTCGACAGGGGGCAACACCGGGGAGCTGTTTTTT; CDR3: CASGSTGGNTGELFF
D: -; J: TRBJ2-2; size: -; V: TRBV9; DNA: TGTGCCAGCAGCACCCCGGGACTGGGATCCGGGGAGCTGTTTTTT; CDR3: CASSTPGLGSGELFF
D: -; J: TRBJ2-3; size: few; V: TRBV28; DNA: TGTGCCAGCAGTTCGGTCGTCAAAAGCACAGATACGCAGTATTTT; CDR3: CASSSVVKSTDTQYF